The clone carrying this T cell receptor beta chain came up once. Its specificity is unknown. This specimen comes from a study of cytomegalovirus exposure and HLA in healthy donors. Study findings and constraints: An ancestry cluster, one associated with Asian ancestry, reportedly showed fewer N-insertions than the roughly 610-donor mean in a later analysis.

A multiplex PCR was run with 60 Vbeta primers and 13 Jbeta primers. Generated by immunoSEQ multiplex PCR, the TCRdb table keeps only in-frame clones and is missing some. The sample includes 100,000 to 150,000 clones, 80% to 90% of them seen just once. V was clipped by 0 bases and J by 5 bases; unmatched bases: 7. The CDR3 loop spans 16 amino acids. CDR1 and CDR2 from the germline V gene are ENHRY and SYGVKD. The clonotype was recovered from a woman aged 25 to 39 in good health and CMV-seronegative. The source material was PBMCs. The chain combines TRBV10-3 with TRBJ2-5; 9 bases match TRBD1. The CDR3 nucleotides read TGTGCCATCAGTGAGTCTAACAGGGGGCCCAGGGAGACCCAGTACTTC. Its protein product is CAISESNRGPRETQYF.